This TCR beta chain was found in a study of blood T cell repertoires in COVID-19. Overall study: Collection of acute and convalescent COVID-19 samples took place in the United States, Italy and Spain.

Profiling relied on immunoSEQ multiplex PCR, and the TCRdb table lists in-frame clones only, not all of them. The table records roughly 410,000 clones, 70% to 90% of them present only once. Seattle's cohort entered during active infection and was followed longitudinally. This CDR3 has 13 amino acids. The V and J ends lost 4 bases and 5 bases, in that order; junction bases with no gene match: 1. Germline V gene lookup returns CDR1 SNHLY and CDR2 FYNNEI. The rearrangement joins TRBV2 to TRBJ2-5, with 10 positions matching TRBD1. The TCR sequence derives from a woman aged 40 to 50 with COVID-19, enrolled during active disease. Sample: peripheral blood. CDR3 protein: CASSATGGETQYF. CDR3 in DNA: TGTGCCAGCAGTGCGACAGGGGGCGAGACCCAGTACTTC.